Detailed here is one T cell receptor beta chain. This clonotype was detected many times. The target of this receptor is not known. No clone much larger than this one lies a single base away; base qualities are absent. This sample is part of a study of T-cell reconstitution after alpha-beta-depleted transplantation in children (dated by TCRdb to the mid-2010s). Notes on the research overall: Using TCR repertoire profiling, the study followed T-cell immune reconstitution in a quantitative way in children after TCRalphabeta/CD19-depleted allogeneic hematopoietic cell transplantation. Overall study results and their limits: In some patients, high TCRbeta diversity at day 60 was attributed to recipient T cells and intrathymic progenitors that had survived conditioning. Apparently early alphabetaT-cell count recovery about two months after transplant reportedly relied on only several hundred rapidly expanded clones derived from non-depleted graft cells. The frequencies of hyperexpanded clones fell over the following months, and after one year, T-cell counts and TCRbeta diversity were mostly attributed to newly produced T cells.

The library was generated by PCR. The instrument given in TCRdb is Illumina HiSeq 2500. TCR library preparation used molecular barcoding, with unique molecular identifiers applied to normalize quantification of the TCRbeta repertoire. TCRdb itself trimmed the public reads at Q25 with fastp, ran MiXCR and retained productive beta chains. Each CDR3 protein appears once, grouped with its most common genes and DNA. The sample table shows hundreds of thousands of distinct CDR3 sequences, and 6.5% to 10% are seen once. The ten largest clones add up to nearly 6.5% of the sample. Interpreted using the paper, the treatment or condition label stands for: allogeneic hematopoietic cell transplantation with graft depleted of TCRalphabeta T cells and CD19 B cells. Transplant recipients were children who received TCRalphabeta/CD19-depleted allogeneic hematopoietic cell grafts. V is clipped by 0 bases and J by 6 bases, and the sequence between their germline boundaries is 14 bases long. The CDR1 and CDR2 encoded by the germline V gene (reference sequence) are LNHNV and YYDKDF. The CDR3 goes from the cysteine to the phenylalanine over 16 residues. Only CDR3 DNA is held: 48 bases, read in frame from base 1.

Rearrangement joined TRBV15 to TRBJ2-2; the D gene is perhaps TRBD1 or TRBD2, as each covers 5 bases. The input for sequencing was PBMCs, mostly from graft donor cells, taken 180 days after TCRalphabeta/CD19-depleted stem cell transplant. This sequence was found in a male patient under 18 who had a stem cell transplant for acute lymphoblastic leukemia, so the T cells may come from the graft donor. CDR3 protein: CATSRDVGSRAGELFF. The DNA sequence is as follows: TGTGCCACCAGCAGAGATGTAGGGAGCAGGGCCGGGGAGCTGTTTTTT. The entire variable domain, with the stretches around the CDR3 drawn from the reference TRBV15 and TRBJ2-2 proteins, is DAMVIQNPRYQVTQFGKPVTLSCSQTLNHNVMYWYQQKSSQAPKLLFHYYDKDFNNEADTPDNFQSRRPNTSFCFLDIRSPGLGDTAMYLCATSRDVGSRAGELFFGEGSRLTVL.